What follows describes a single TCR beta chain. What this receptor recognizes is not known. No quality values exist for individual bases; no much larger clone is one base distant. Receptor libraries were prepared by the immunoSEQ multiplex PCR assay. As for how the authors treated the data: A statistical classification framework was built for diagnosing cytomegalovirus status from the catalog of TCR beta chain sequences. This immuneACCESS table, as held by TCRdb, lists in-frame sequences with V and J called but not all clones. Of the missing ones, under half trace to an unresolved V gene in checked studies; the others have no known cause. V and J calls and clone size follow that table, whereas D and trimming were derived from the DNA. The sample table holds 40,000 to 60,000 clones, of which over 85% were seen once. The ten largest clones capture approximately 7.8% of the sample. The donors belonged to the validation cohort of approximately 130 subjects, which was separate from the roughly 700-subject first cohort.

The CDR3 measures 16 amino acids from cysteine to phenylalanine. Of all the DNA, just the CDR3 is kept, 48 bases in frame from base 1. V is reduced by 4 bases and J by 4 bases, leaving a spacing of 20 bases between them. From a lookup of the germline V gene, CDR1 and CDR2 are SGHRS and YFSETQ. This specimen comes from a study of cytomegalovirus exposure and HLA in healthy donors listed by TCRdb under 2017. For context, the study as a whole: According to a later analysis, one platform produced both the roughly 120 validation repertoires and the 700 or so repertoires of the first cohort. The study aimed to test whether cataloging public T cell receptors could reveal signatures of past pathogen exposure. In addition to the first cohort of hundreds of subjects, a separate validation cohort of 120 different subjects was used. The study combined high-throughput TCR immunosequencing, statistical association of individual TCRs with disease status, and machine learning to predict cytomegalovirus infection status.

Paper-wide results and their limitations: According to the authors, the approach could potentially be generalized to other disease states and immunological phenotypes. Most TCR sequences were seen in very few donors, while some public TCRs were found in many individuals. A later analysis had no HLA typing for the validation cohort, so co-occurrence there was scored across all 130 or so repertoires. In vitro tests confirmed that three of the cytomegalovirus-associated TCR beta chains recognize cytomegalovirus antigens. Cytomegalovirus status was reported to be diagnosed by the classifier with high specificity and sensitivity in both the original and validation cohorts. In a later analysis, TCRs clustered in the first cohort were found to also tend to co-occur in the 100 to 150 validation repertoires, with around 94% of cluster scores above 0. The study listed 150 to 200 TCR beta chains as associated with cytomegalovirus.

This TCR was recovered from a young woman in good health and CMV-seropositive. The chain is made from TRBV5-1 and TRBJ1-2, with TRBD1 as a weak D call on 5 bases. Sample: PBMCs. The nucleotides read TGCGCCAGCAGCCAATCTAGTTCGGGGGGTGCCTATGGCTACACCTTC. It codes for CASSQSSSGGAYGYTF.